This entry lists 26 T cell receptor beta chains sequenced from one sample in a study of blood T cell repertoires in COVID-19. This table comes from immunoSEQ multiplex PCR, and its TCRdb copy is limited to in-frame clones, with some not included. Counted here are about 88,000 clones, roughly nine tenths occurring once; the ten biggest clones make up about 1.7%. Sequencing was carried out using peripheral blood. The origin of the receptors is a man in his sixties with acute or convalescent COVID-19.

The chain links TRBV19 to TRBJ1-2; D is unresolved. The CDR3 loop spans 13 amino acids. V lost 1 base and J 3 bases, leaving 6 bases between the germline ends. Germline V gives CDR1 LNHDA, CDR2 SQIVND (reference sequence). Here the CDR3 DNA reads TGTGCCAGTAGTATAGCAGGTGACTATGGCTACACCTTC. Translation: CASSIAGDYGYTF.

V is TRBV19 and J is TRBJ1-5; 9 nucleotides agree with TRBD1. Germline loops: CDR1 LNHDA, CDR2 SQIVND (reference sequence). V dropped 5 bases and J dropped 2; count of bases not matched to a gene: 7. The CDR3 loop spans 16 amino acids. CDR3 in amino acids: CASSFTGGAGNQPQHF. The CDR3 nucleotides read TGTGCCAGTAGTTTTACAGGGGGCGCTGGCAATCAGCCCCAGCATTTT.

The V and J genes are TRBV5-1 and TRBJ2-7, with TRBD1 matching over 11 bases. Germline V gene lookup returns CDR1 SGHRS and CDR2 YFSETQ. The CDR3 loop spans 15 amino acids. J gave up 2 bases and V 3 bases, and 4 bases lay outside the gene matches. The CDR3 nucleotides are TGCGCCAGCAGCTATGGGACAGGGGGGGCCTACGAGCAGTACTTC. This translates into CASSYGTGGAYEQYF.

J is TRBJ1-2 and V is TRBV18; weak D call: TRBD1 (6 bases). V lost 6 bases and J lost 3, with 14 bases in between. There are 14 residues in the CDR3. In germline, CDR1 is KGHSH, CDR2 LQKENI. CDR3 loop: CASSSGARYYGYTF. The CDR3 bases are TGTGCCAGCTCCTCAGGGGCCAGGTACTATGGCTACACCTTC.

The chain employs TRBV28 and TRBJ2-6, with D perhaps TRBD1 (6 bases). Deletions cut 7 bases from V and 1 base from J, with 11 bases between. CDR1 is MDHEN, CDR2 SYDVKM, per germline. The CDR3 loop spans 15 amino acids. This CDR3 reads CASTVGGSGANVLTF. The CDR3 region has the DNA TGTGCCAGCACCGTAGGGGGATCTGGGGCCAACGTCCTGACTTTC.

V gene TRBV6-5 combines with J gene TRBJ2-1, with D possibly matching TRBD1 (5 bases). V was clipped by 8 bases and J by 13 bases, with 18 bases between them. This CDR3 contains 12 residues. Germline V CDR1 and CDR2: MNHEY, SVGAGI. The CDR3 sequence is CASRLGLGPQFF. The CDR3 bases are TGTGCCAGCCGCTTGGGATTGGGGCCCCAGTTCTTC.

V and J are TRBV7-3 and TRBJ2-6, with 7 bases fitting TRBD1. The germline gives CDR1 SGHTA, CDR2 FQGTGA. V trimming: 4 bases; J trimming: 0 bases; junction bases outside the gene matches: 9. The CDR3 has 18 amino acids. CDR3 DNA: TGTGCCAGCAGCTCAAGACAGGGCTACCACTCTGGGGCCAACGTCCTGACTTTC. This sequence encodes CASSSRQGYHSGANVLTF.

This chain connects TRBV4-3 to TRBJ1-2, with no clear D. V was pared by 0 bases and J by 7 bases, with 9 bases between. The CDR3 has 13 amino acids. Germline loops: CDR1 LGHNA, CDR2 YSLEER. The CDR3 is CASSQEVSVGYTF. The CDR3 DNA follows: TGCGCCAGCAGCCAAGAGGTCAGCGTTGGCTACACCTTC.

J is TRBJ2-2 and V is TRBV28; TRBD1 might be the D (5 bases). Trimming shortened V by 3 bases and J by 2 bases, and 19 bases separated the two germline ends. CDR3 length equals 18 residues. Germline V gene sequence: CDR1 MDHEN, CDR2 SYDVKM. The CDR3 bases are TGTGCCAGCAGTTTTTGGATTGGGGCAGAATATAACACCGGGGAGCTGTTTTTT. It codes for CASSFWIGAEYNTGELFF. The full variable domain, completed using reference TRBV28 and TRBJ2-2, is DVKVTQSSRYLVKRTGEKVFLECVQDMDHENMFWYRQDPGLGLRLIYFSYDVKMKEKGDIPEGYSVSREKKERFSLILESASTNQTSMYLCASSFWIGAEYNTGELFFGEGSRLTVL.

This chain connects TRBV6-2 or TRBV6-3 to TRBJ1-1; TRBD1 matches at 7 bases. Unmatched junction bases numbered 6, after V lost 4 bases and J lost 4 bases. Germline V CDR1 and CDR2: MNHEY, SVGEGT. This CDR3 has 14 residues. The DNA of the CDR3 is TGTGCCAGCAGTTCAAGACAGGGTGGCACTGAAGCTTTCTTT. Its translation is CASSSRQGGTEAFF.

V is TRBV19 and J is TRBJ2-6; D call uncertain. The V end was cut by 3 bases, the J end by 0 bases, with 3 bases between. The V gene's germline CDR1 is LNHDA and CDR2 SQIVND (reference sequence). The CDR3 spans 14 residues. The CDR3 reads CASSMSSGANVLTF. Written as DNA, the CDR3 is TGTGCCAGTAGTATGAGCTCTGGGGCCAACGTCCTGACTTTC.

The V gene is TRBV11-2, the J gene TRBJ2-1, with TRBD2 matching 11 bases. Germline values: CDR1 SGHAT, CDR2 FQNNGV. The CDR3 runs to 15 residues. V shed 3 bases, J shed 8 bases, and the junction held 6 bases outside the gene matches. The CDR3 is CASSFSGRAMDEQFF. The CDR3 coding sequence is TGTGCCAGCAGCTTTAGCGGGAGGGCCATGGATGAGCAGTTCTTC.

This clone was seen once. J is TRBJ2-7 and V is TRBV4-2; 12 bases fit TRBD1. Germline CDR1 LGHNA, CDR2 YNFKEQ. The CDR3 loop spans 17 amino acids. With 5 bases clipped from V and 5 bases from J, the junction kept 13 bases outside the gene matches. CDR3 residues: CASSARAGTGGLDEQYF. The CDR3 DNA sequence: TGTGCCAGCAGCGCACGGGCCGGGACAGGGGGCTTGGACGAGCAGTACTTC.

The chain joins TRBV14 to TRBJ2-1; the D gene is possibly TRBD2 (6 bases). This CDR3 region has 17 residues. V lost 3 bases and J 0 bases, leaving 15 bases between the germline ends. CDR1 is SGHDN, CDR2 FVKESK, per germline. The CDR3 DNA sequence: TGTGCCAGCAGCCAGAATGTAGCGGCATACTCCTACAATGAGCAGTTCTTC. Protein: CASSQNVAAYSYNEQFF. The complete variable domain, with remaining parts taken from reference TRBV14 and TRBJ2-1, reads EAGVTQFPSHSVIEKGQTVTLRCDPISGHDNLYWYRRVMGKEIKFLLHFVKESKQDESGMPNNRFLAERTGGTYSTLKVQPAELEDSGVYFCASSQNVAAYSYNEQFFGPGTRLTVL.

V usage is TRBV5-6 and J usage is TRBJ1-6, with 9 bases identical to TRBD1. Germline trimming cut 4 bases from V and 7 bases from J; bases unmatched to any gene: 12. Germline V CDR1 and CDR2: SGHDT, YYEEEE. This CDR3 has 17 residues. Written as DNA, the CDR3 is TGTGCCAGCAGCGATCTACAGGGGGCGAGGGGAAATTCACCCCTCCACTTT. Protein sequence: CASSDLQGARGNSPLHF.

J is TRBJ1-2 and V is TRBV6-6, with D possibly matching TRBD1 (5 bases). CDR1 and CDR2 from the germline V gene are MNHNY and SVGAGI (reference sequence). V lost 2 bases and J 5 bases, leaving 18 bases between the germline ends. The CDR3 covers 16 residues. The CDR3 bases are TGTGCCAGCAGTTACACAAGACAGTCAAGGTCTTATGGCTACACCTTC. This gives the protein CASSYTRQSRSYGYTF.

CDR3 bases: TGTGCCAGCAGTTATGGGTCGGGAGCGGTGGGGAGGAATGAGCAGTTCTTC. It codes for CASSYGSGAVGRNEQFF. V is TRBV28 and J is TRBJ2-1; D is possibly TRBD2 (6 bases). Germline loops: CDR1 MDHEN, CDR2 SYDVKM. Trimming pared 4 bases from V and 7 bases from J, leaving 23 bases between. This CDR3 comprises 17 residues.

The CDR3 nucleotides read TGTGCCAGCAGTGAATACGGGGGTCCCACTGAAGCTTTCTTT. Translation: CASSEYGGPTEAFF. The chain carries TRBV2 and TRBJ1-1; TRBD1 is a possible D gene (5 bases). Germline values: CDR1 SNHLY, CDR2 FYNNEI. This CDR3 has 14 amino acids. V lost 2 bases to trimming and J lost 4 bases, with 11 bases between them.

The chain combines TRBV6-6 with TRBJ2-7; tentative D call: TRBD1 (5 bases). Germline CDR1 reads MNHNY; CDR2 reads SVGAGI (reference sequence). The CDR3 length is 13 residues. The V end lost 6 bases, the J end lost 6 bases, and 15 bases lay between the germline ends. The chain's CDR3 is CASSPTLRVEQYF. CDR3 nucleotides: TGTGCCAGCAGCCCCACCCTCAGGGTCGAGCAGTACTTC.

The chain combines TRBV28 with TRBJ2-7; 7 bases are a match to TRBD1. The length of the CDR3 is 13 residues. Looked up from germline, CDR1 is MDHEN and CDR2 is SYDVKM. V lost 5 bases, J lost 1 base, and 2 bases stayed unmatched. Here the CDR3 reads CASSPGQSYEQYF. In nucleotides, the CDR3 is TGTGCCAGCAGTCCGGGACAGTCCTACGAGCAGTACTTC.

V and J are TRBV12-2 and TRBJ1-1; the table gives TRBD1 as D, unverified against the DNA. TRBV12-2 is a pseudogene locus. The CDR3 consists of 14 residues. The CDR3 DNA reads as TGTGCAAGTTTGCAGATTATACGGAACACTGAAGCTTTCTTT. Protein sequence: CASLQIIRNTEAFF.

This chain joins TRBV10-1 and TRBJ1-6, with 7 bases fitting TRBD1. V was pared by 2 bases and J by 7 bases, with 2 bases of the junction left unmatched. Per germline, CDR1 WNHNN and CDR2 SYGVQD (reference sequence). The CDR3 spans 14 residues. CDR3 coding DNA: TGCGCCAGCAGTGAGGTCAGGGGGAATTCACCCCTCCACTTT. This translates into CASSEVRGNSPLHF.

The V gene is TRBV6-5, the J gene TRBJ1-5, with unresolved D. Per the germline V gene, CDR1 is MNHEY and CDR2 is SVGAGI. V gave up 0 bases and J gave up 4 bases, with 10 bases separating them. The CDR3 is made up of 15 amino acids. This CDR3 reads CASSYSAERNQPQHF. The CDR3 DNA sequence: TGTGCCAGCAGTTACTCAGCCGAGAGGAATCAGCCCCAGCATTTT.

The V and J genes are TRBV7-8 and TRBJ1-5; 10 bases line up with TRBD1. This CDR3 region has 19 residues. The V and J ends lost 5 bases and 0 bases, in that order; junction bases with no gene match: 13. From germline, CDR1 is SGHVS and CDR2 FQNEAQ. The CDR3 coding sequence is TGTGCCAGCAGCCCTCGCTCCGGGACAGGGGTCTATAGCAATCAGCCCCAGCATTTT. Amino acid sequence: CASSPRSGTGVYSNQPQHF.

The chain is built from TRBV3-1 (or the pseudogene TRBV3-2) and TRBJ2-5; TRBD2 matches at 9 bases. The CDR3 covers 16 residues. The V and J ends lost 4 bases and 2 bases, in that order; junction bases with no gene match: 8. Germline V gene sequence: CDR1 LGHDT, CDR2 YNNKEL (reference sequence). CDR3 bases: TGTGCCAGCAGCCCAAATAGCGGGAGTTGGCAAGAGACCCAGTACTTC. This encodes CASSPNSGSWQETQYF.

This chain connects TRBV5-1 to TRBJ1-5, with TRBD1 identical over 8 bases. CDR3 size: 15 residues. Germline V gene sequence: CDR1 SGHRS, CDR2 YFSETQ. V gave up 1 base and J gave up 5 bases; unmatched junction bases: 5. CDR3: CASSLMGQDYQPQHF. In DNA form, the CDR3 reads TGCGCCAGCAGCTTGATGGGACAGGATTATCAGCCCCAGCATTTT.